Shown below are 27 T cell receptor beta chains from a single sample sequenced in a study of T cells in localized non-small cell lung cancer (dated by TCRdb to between 2020 and 2021). Receptor libraries were prepared by the immunoSEQ multiplex PCR assay. TCRdb took over this immuneACCESS table, retaining in-frame rearrangements with V and J assigned. Such tables are incomplete; in checked studies, under half of the missing clones stem from an unresolved V gene, and the remainder is unexplained. This sample lists 15,000 or so clones; about 85% were detected once. The top ten constitute about 25% of the sample. The source was peripheral blood, collected before any cancer treatment. Receptors were obtained from a male donor aged 60 or over with stage I lung adenocarcinoma.

The J gene is TRBJ1-5, the V gene TRBV7-8; D is unclear. This CDR3 region has 13 residues. In germline, CDR1 is SGHVS, CDR2 FQNEAQ. V lost 5 bases, J lost 6 bases, and 11 bases lay in between. The CDR3 is CASSPKEVQPQHF. The CDR3 bases are TGTGCCAGCAGCCCAAAGGAGGTTCAGCCCCAGCATTTT.

The rearrangement joins TRBV4-3 to TRBJ1-6; D may be TRBD1 (5 bases). V dropped 0 bases and J dropped 10 bases, with 16 bases sitting between them. This CDR3 comprises 16 residues. CDR1 is LGHNA and CDR2 is YSLEER in the germline V gene. The CDR3 DNA follows: TGCGCCAGCAGCCAAGATTGGGGGGGATTCGGATCACCCCTCCACTTT. Its translation is CASSQDWGGFGSPLHF.

V and J are TRBV28 and TRBJ1-4; D not certain. Germline V gene sequence: CDR1 MDHEN, CDR2 SYDVKM. This CDR3 has 11 amino acids. Trimming shortened V by 6 bases and J by 5 bases, and 4 bases separated the two germline ends. This chain's CDR3 is CASRENEKLFF. CDR3 DNA sequence: TGTGCCAGCAGGGAGAATGAAAAACTGTTTTTT.

This clone was seen once. The V gene is TRBV7-9, the J gene TRBJ1-2; D is perhaps TRBD1 (6 bases). Germline CDR1 is SEHNR and CDR2 is FQNEAQ (reference sequence). V dropped 5 bases and J dropped 4 bases, with 11 bases sitting between them. CDR3 length: 13 residues. The CDR3 coding sequence is TGTGCCAGCAGCCGGACAGCCTCCTATGGCTACACCTTC. It specifies CASSRTASYGYTF.

V gene TRBV11-1 combines with J gene TRBJ1-4; D may be TRBD1 (6 bases). V was cut by 6 bases and J by 0 bases, with 11 bases left in between. Germline V lookup: CDR1 SGHAT, CDR2 FQDESV (reference sequence). This CDR3 is built from 15 residues. The CDR3 loop reads CASSQDSPTNEKLFF. CDR3 sequence (DNA): TGTGCCAGCAGTCAGGACAGCCCAACTAATGAAAAACTGTTTTTT.

This rearrangement joins TRBV7-2 to TRBJ2-3; D is ambiguous. CDR1 is SGHTA and CDR2 is FQGNSA in the germline V gene. The CDR3 length is 15 residues. Trimming stripped 5 bases from V and 1 base from J, with 13 bases between. CDR3 protein: CASSPDSLGTDTQYF. The CDR3 DNA sequence: TGTGCCAGCAGCCCCGACTCCCTGGGCACAGATACGCAGTATTTT.

The chain carries TRBV9 and TRBJ2-2; D unclear. The CDR3 has 11 amino acids. Per the germline V gene, CDR1 is SGDLS and CDR2 is YYNGEE. Trimming shortened V by 3 bases and J by 7 bases, and 4 bases separated the two germline ends. This CDR3 reads CASSGGGELFF. CDR3 DNA: TGTGCCAGCAGCGGGGGCGGGGAGCTGTTTTTT.

The V gene is TRBV4-1, the J gene TRBJ2-3; the D is unclear. The CDR3 sequence is 17 residues long. Germline V gene data show CDR1 as MGHRA and CDR2 as YSYEKL. V shed 0 bases and J shed 1 base, with 14 bases lying between them. CDR3 in amino acids: CASSQDYPSMGTDTQYF. The CDR3 region has the DNA TGCGCCAGCAGCCAAGATTATCCCAGCATGGGCACAGATACGCAGTATTTT.

The rearrangement links TRBV19 to TRBJ2-3; D gene uncertain. The CDR3 has 15 residues. Trimming removed 6 bases from V and 3 bases from J, with 16 bases in between. The germline V gene encodes CDR1 LNHDA and CDR2 SQIVND (reference sequence). The CDR3 spells CASSKPNTKTDTQYF. In DNA form, the CDR3 reads TGTGCCAGTAGCAAACCGAATACCAAGACAGATACGCAGTATTTT.

This chain joins TRBV28 and TRBJ2-1; tentatively, D is TRBD2 (5 bases). V shed 8 bases and J shed 0 bases, with 14 bases lying between them. The germline V gene encodes CDR1 MDHEN and CDR2 SYDVKM. The CDR3 sequence is 15 residues long. CDR3 protein: CASHVGGASYNEQFF. In DNA, the CDR3 is TGTGCCAGCCACGTAGGAGGAGCCTCCTACAATGAGCAGTTCTTC.

The rearrangement uses TRBV19 and TRBJ1-5; D uncertain. The CDR3 length is 16 residues. Looked up from germline, CDR1 is LNHDA and CDR2 is SQIVND (reference sequence). V lost 4 bases to trimming and J lost 0 bases, with 13 bases between them. The CDR3 loop is CASSRAASNSNQPQHF. CDR3 coding DNA: TGTGCCAGTAGTAGGGCAGCTTCTAATAGCAATCAGCCCCAGCATTTT.

The chain is built from TRBV11-2 and TRBJ2-2, with D unresolved. Germline CDR1 SGHAT, CDR2 FQNNGV. There are 17 residues in the CDR3. V shed 1 base and J shed 7 bases, with 19 bases lying between them. CDR3 nucleotide sequence: TGTGCCAGCAGCTTAGGTCTCTCGTGGAAATCGGACGGGGAGCTGTTTTTT. It is translated as CASSLGLSWKSDGELFF. The whole variable domain, remainder taken from reference TRBV11-2 and TRBJ2-2, is EAGVAQSPRYKIIEKRQSVAFWCNPISGHATLYWYQQILGQGPKLLIQFQNNGVVDDSQLPKDRFSAERLKGVDSTLKIQPAKLEDSAVYLCASSLGLSWKSDGELFFGEGSRLTVL.

The rearrangement uses TRBV9 and TRBJ2-1; tentatively, D is TRBD2 (6 bases). This CDR3 is 16 amino acids long. The germline V gene encodes CDR1 SGDLS and CDR2 YYNGEE. V lost 0 bases and J lost 6, with 16 bases in between. CDR3 in amino acids: CASSVDGADYSNEQFF. The CDR3 nucleotides read TGTGCCAGCAGCGTAGATGGGGCGGACTATTCCAATGAGCAGTTCTTC.

V gene TRBV30 combines with J gene TRBJ2-5; tentatively, D is TRBD1 (5 bases). Germline V gene data show CDR1 as GTSNPN and CDR2 as SVGIG (reference sequence). This CDR3 comprises 13 residues. V was pared by 1 base and J by 7 bases, with 13 bases between. For the CDR3, the DNA is TGTGCCTGGAGTGCCAAGGGGATCGGGACCCAGTACTTC. Amino acids: CAWSAKGIGTQYF.

The rearrangement uses TRBV28 and TRBJ1-3, with 7 bases matching TRBD1. The germline CDR1 and CDR2 sequences are MDHEN and SYDVKM. V shed 4 bases and J 2 bases; nucleotides not matched to a gene: 5. The CDR3 is made up of 15 amino acids. DNA for the CDR3: TGTGCCAGCAGTTCGACAGGGAGGGCTGGAAACACCATATATTTT. Protein: CASSSTGRAGNTIYF.

This clone appeared a few times. V and J are TRBV28 and TRBJ2-2, with D perhaps being TRBD1 or TRBD2 (6 bases each). V dropped 9 bases and J dropped 4 bases, with 21 bases sitting between them. The CDR3 loop spans 16 amino acids. Germline assignment: CDR1 MDHEN and CDR2 SYDVKM. In nucleotides, the CDR3 is TGTGCCAGGTTCCAACGGGGGCGGGCGGCCACCGGGGAGCTGTTTTTT. Amino acids: CARFQRGRAATGELFF.

This chain joins TRBV27 and TRBJ2-3, with 8 bases identical to TRBD2. V was clipped by 5 bases and J by 3 bases; unmatched bases: 7. Germline loops: CDR1 MNHEY, CDR2 SMNVEV (reference sequence). The CDR3 contains 15 residues. This chain's CDR3 is CASSRSGTRTDTQYF. The DNA for the CDR3 is TGTGCCAGCAGTCGTAGCGGGACCCGAACAGATACGCAGTATTTT.

This rearrangement joins TRBV7-2 to TRBJ1-4; D call uncertain. CDR3 length equals 16 residues. Germline V lookup: CDR1 SGHTA, CDR2 FQGNSA. V was pared by 5 bases and J by 0 bases, with 13 bases between. DNA of the CDR3: TGTGCCAGCAGCCCCGGGCCCGGGGCAACTAATGAAAAACTGTTTTTT. This codes for CASSPGPGATNEKLFF. Looking up the rest from reference TRBV7-2 and TRBJ1-4 gives the full variable domain: GAGVSQSPSNKVTEKGKDVELRCDPISGHTALYWYRQSLGQGLEFLIYFQGNSAPDKSGLPSDRFSAERTGGSVSTLTIQRTQQEDSAVYLCASSPGPGATNEKLFFGSGTQLSVL.

The J gene is TRBJ2-3, the V gene TRBV5-6; D gene unclear. The germline gives CDR1 SGHDT, CDR2 YYEEEE. The length of the CDR3 is 12 residues. The V end lost 3 bases, the J end lost 1 base, and 3 bases lay between the germline ends. Written as DNA, the CDR3 is TGTGCCAGCAGCTCGGGCACAGATACGCAGTATTTT. Its translation is CASSSGTDTQYF.

CDR3 amino acids: CASSRQVGGNSPLHF. The CDR3 DNA follows: TGTGCCAGCAGCCGACAAGTGGGTGGGAATTCACCCCTCCACTTT. The rearrangement uses TRBV7-8 and TRBJ1-6; D uncertain. The CDR3 has 15 amino acids. V lost 5 bases to trimming and J lost 7 bases, with 15 bases between them. Germline V lookup: CDR1 SGHVS, CDR2 FQNEAQ.

The rearrangement uses TRBV27 and TRBJ1-4; D is unresolved. The V end lost 4 bases, the J end lost 8 bases, and 23 bases lay between the germline ends. The CDR3 consists of 17 residues. Per germline, CDR1 MNHEY and CDR2 SMNVEV (reference sequence). The CDR3 loop reads CASSYLSDGVDKEKLFF. CDR3 coding DNA: TGTGCCAGCAGTTATTTATCGGACGGTGTCGACAAGGAAAAACTGTTTTTT.

This chain uses TRBV18 with TRBJ2-7, with D unresolved. Looked up from germline, CDR1 is KGHSH and CDR2 is LQKENI. This CDR3 is 12 amino acids long. Trimming took 3 bases from V and 0 from J, leaving 3 bases between them. The CDR3 here is CASSPNSYEQYF. The CDR3 DNA sequence: TGTGCCAGCTCACCTAACTCCTACGAGCAGTACTTC.

CDR3 coding DNA: TGTGCCTGGAGCCTCCGACTAGCGGGAGACCCTGGGTACTTC. This sequence encodes CAWSLRLAGDPGYF. This chain joins TRBV30 and TRBJ2-7; TRBD2 matches at 12 bases. The CDR3 contains 14 residues. The germline V gene has CDR1 GTSNPN and CDR2 SVGIG (reference sequence). Trimming at V came to 3 bases and at J to 12 bases, leaving 12 bases not matched to a gene.

CDR3 loop: CASSPSSGGVNEQFF. DNA for the CDR3: TGTGCCAGCAGTCCATCTAGCGGGGGAGTCAATGAGCAGTTCTTC. The chain combines TRBV6-5 with TRBJ2-1, with 10 bases matching TRBD2. The CDR3 totals 15 residues. Trimming cost V 5 bases and J 6 bases; bases outside gene matches: 7. Germline loops: CDR1 MNHEY, CDR2 SVGAGI.

The rearrangement joins TRBV6-6 to TRBJ2-7; the match to TRBD2 covers 8 bases. Trimming removed 6 bases from V and 9 bases from J; junction bases left unmatched: 13. The CDR3 extends over 14 amino acids. Germline CDR1 and CDR2: MNHNY and SVGAGI (reference sequence). CDR3 sequence reads: CASRPTGGGSGQYF. CDR3 nucleotide sequence: TGTGCCAGCAGACCCACGGGGGGGGGAAGTGGGCAGTACTTC.

The genes are TRBV9 and TRBJ2-7; a possible D gene is TRBD1 (5 bases). CDR1 is SGDLS and CDR2 is YYNGEE in the germline V gene. The length of the CDR3 is 13 residues. V lost 4 bases to trimming and J lost 4 bases, with 12 bases between them. The CDR3 coding sequence is TGTGCCAGCAGCCACCCCGACAGTTACGAGCAGTACTTC. It specifies CASSHPDSYEQYF.

The chain uses TRBV28 and TRBJ2-3; D remains ambiguous. Germline-derived CDR1 and CDR2 are MDHEN and SYDVKM. This CDR3 is 12 amino acids long. Trimming cost V 5 bases and J 1 base, with 4 bases left between them. CDR3 protein: CASSGGTDTQYF. The DNA of the CDR3 is TGTGCCAGCAGTGGGGGCACAGATACGCAGTATTTT.